Shown below are 5 T cell receptor beta chains from a single sample sequenced in a study of technical replicates of blood from a handful of donors. Sequenced by immunoSEQ multiplex PCR; TCRdb stores in-frame clones only, minus some. The sample carries 35,000 to 50,000 clones, almost 97% recorded once. The sequenced sample consisted of T cells isolated from PBMCs. These receptors were taken from a human donor in good health.

The CDR3 DNA sequence: TGTGCCAGCAGCGTAGGATTCGGACTGTCGGAGACCCAGTACTTC. Protein sequence: CASSVGFGLSETQYF. The rearrangement links TRBV9 to TRBJ2-5; a possible D gene is TRBD2 (5 bases). Trimming took off 0 bases at V and 5 bases at J, with 14 bases between the two ends. Germline V gene data show CDR1 as SGDLS and CDR2 as YYNGEE. The CDR3 has 15 residues.

The chain has TRBV4-3 and TRBJ1-5; D possibly corresponds to TRBD1 (5 bases). The CDR3 extends over 16 amino acids. V was shortened by 4 bases and J by 5 bases, with 18 bases between the two germline ends. Germline V CDR1 and CDR2: LGHNA, YSLEER. CDR3 coding DNA: TGCGCCAGCAGCCCCTTCCTTGGACAAGGGGATCAGCCCCAGCATTTT. Amino acids: CASSPFLGQGDQPQHF.

The gene calls are TRBV27 and TRBJ1-1; D remains ambiguous. Germline V gene data show CDR1 as MNHEY and CDR2 as SMNVEV (reference sequence). The ends were cut back, 6 bases at V and 5 bases at J, with 22 bases in the middle. CDR3 length equals 16 residues. The CDR3, as DNA: TGTGCCAGCAGCCGCAAGACGCGGGGTCCGCTAACTGAAGCTTTCTTT. Protein: CASSRKTRGPLTEAFF.

The chain employs TRBV28 and TRBJ1-1; unclear D gene. The germline V gene has CDR1 MDHEN and CDR2 SYDVKM. The CDR3 has 13 amino acids. V lost 5 bases to trimming and J lost 0 bases, with 7 bases between them. The DNA of the CDR3 is TGTGCCAGCAGTCCTTCCTTGAACACTGAAGCTTTCTTT. Encoded protein: CASSPSLNTEAFF. Together with reference TRBV28 and TRBJ1-1, the CDR3 gives the full variable domain: DVKVTQSSRYLVKRTGEKVFLECVQDMDHENMFWYRQDPGLGLRLIYFSYDVKMKEKGDIPEGYSVSREKKERFSLILESASTNQTSMYLCASSPSLNTEAFFGQGTRLTVV.

The rearrangement joins TRBV7-2 to TRBJ1-5; 9 bases are shared with TRBD1. J was trimmed by 4 bases and V by 3 bases; bases with no gene match: 10. This CDR3 is built from 17 residues. Germline V lookup: CDR1 SGHTA, CDR2 FQGNSA. The CDR3 nucleotides read TGTGCCAGCAGCTTGGACAGGGGCCTCGGACTTAATCAGCCCCAGCATTTT. Protein sequence: CASSLDRGLGLNQPQHF.